Listed below are T cell receptor beta chains from one sample, sequenced in a study of T-cell reconstitution after alpha-beta-depleted transplantation in children. TCRdb redid the calling of the PCR reads with MiXCR, one entry per CDR3 protein. The data hold 440,000 or so distinct CDR3 sequences, with roughly two fifths observed a single time. Sample: PBMCs, taken before TCRalphabeta/CD19-depleted stem cell transplant. All receptors derive from a girl under 10 years old with aplastic anemia, due to receive a stem cell transplant. CDR3s include the opening cysteine and the closing phenylalanine or tryptophan.

V gene: TRBV28
CDR3 protein: CASSPGTALRHGQAFF

V gene: TRBV5-1
CDR3 protein: CASSSTGEETPYF

V gene: TRBV11-1
CDR3 protein: CASSLVSTGGQRNYGYTF

V gene: TRBV5-1
CDR3 protein: CASSAGDTEAFF

V gene: TRBV12-3/TRBV12-4
CDR3 protein: CASSGTSSGANVLTF

V gene: TRBV12-3/TRBV12-4
CDR3 protein: CASREHGMNTEAFF

V gene: TRBV6-5
CDR3 protein: CASSQGPTYEQYF

V gene: TRBV6-5
CDR3 protein: CASSYAGPSTDTQYF

V gene: TRBV9
CDR3 protein: CASSGVEDQFF

V gene: TRBV28
CDR3 protein: CASRSRGLAEETQYF

V gene: TRBV19
CDR3 protein: CASSIRTVNTGELFF

V gene: TRBV12-5
CDR3 protein: CASASEANQPQHF

V gene: TRBV20-1
CDR3 protein: CSARASEGYGYTF

V gene: TRBV19
CDR3 protein: CASTGLGGPYSTDTQYF

V gene: TRBV20-1
CDR3 protein: CSAPFVGLAGRYNEQFF

V gene: TRBV7-9
CDR3 protein: CASSSSGNSYNEQFF

V gene: TRBV11-2
CDR3 protein: CASSGAGLREETQYF

V gene: TRBV30
CDR3 protein: CAFDRANTEAFF

V gene: TRBV5-4
CDR3 protein: CASSLNQVPYGYTF

V gene: TRBV20-1
CDR3 protein: CSAPDRSSNQPQHF

V gene: TRBV7-9
CDR3 protein: CASSPRGGRQTDTQYF

V gene: TRBV28
CDR3 protein: CASSFSAGVETQYF

V gene: TRBV20-1
CDR3 protein: CSASPGLEETQYF

V gene: TRBV24-1
CDR3 protein: CATTDPIRDTQYF

V gene: TRBV14
CDR3 protein: CASSQDLTRGTDTQYF

V gene: TRBV12-3/TRBV12-4
CDR3 protein: CASWGISYGYTF

V gene: TRBV6-5
CDR3 protein: CASSYSRGTGNEQYF

V gene: TRBV29-1
CDR3 protein: CSVERPGLADNQETQYF

V gene: TRBV5-1
CDR3 protein: CASSSLGNEQFF

V gene: TRBV7-9
CDR3 protein: CASGRDLRPGELFF

V gene: TRBV6-1
CDR3 protein: CASTRDYQETQYF

V gene: TRBV11-2
CDR3 protein: CASSSIAGSSSYEQYF

V gene: TRBV5-5
CDR3 protein: CASSLEGRGRSNYGYTF